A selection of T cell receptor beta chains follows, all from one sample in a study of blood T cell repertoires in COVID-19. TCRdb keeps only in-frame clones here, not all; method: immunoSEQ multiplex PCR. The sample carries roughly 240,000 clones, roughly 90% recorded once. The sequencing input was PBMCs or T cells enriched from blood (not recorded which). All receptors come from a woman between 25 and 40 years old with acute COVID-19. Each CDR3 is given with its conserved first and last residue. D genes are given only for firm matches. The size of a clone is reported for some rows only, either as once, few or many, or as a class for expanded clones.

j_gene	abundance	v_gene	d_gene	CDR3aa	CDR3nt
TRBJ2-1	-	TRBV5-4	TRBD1	CASSLGTGLSYNEQFF	TGTGCCAGCAGCTTGGGGACAGGCCTCTCCTACAATGAGCAGTTCTTC
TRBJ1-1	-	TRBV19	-	CASSTGEGNTEAFF	TGTGCCAGTAGTACTGGAGAGGGAAACACTGAAGCTTTCTTT
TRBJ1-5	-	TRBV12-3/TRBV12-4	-	CASSLQQGQPQHF	TGTGCCAGCAGTTTACAGCAGGGCCAGCCCCAGCATTTT
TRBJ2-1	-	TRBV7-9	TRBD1	CASRPRGTGYYEQFF	TGTGCCAGCAGACCGAGGGGGACAGGGTATTATGAGCAGTTCTTC
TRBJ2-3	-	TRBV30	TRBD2	CAWSVGTSGGTDTQYF	TGTGCCTGGAGTGTAGGGACTAGCGGGGGAACAGATACGCAGTATTTT
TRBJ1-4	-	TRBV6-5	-	CASSYGEGHEKLFF	TGTGCCAGCAGTTATGGGGAGGGACATGAAAAACTGTTTTTT
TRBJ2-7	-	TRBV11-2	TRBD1	CASSLDYRGYSYEQYF	TGTGCCAGCAGCTTAGATTACAGGGGGTACTCCTACGAGCAGTACTTC
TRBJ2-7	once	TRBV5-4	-	CASSETGGSYEQYF	TGTGCCAGCAGCGAGACAGGAGGTTCCTACGAGCAGTACTTC
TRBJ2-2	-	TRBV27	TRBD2	CASSLSPLVAGLMNTGELFF	TGTGCCAGCAGTTTATCTCCCCTAGTAGCGGGGCTAATGAACACCGGGGAGCTGTTTTTT
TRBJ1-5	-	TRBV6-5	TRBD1	CASSYYPGGPQHF	TGTGCCAGCAGTTACTACCCAGGGGGACCTCAGCATTTT
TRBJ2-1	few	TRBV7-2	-	CASSRAGHSYNEQFF	TGTGCCAGCAGCCGGGCGGGGCACTCCTACAATGAGCAGTTCTTC
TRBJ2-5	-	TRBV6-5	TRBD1	CASRRTGTGYETQYF	TGTGCCAGCAGACGCACCGGGACAGGGTACGAGACCCAGTACTTC
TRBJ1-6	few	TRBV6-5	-	CASSPRGPYNSPLHF	TGTGCCAGCAGCCCCAGGGGACCCTATAATTCACCCCTCCACTTT
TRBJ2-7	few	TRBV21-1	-	CASSKAGSSYEQYF	TGTGCCAGCAGCAAAGCGGGGAGCTCCTACGAGCAGTACTTC
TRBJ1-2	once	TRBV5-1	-	CASSLMVRQRRGYTF	TGCGCCAGCAGCTTGATGGTCCGACAGCGCCGCGGCTACACCTTC
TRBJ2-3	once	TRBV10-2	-	CASSVGADTQYF	TGCGCCAGCAGTGTAGGGGCAGATACGCAGTATTTT
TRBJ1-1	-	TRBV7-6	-	CASSLWTDTEAFF	TGTGCCAGCAGCCTATGGACAGACACTGAAGCTTTCTTT
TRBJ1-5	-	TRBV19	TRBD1	CASYWGTGPGQPQHF	TGTGCCAGTTACTGGGGGACAGGGCCGGGGCAGCCCCAGCATTTT
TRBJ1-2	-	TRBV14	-	CASSQDTVNYGYTF	TGTGCCAGCAGCCAAGATACGGTAAACTATGGCTACACCTTC
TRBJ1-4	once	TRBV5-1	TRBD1	CASSLAAGTGNSNEKLFF	TGCGCCAGCAGCTTGGCCGCTGGGACAGGGAATTCTAATGAAAAACTGTTTTTT
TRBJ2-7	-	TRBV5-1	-	CASSLYPRNYEQYF	TGCGCCAGCAGCCTCTATCCCCGTAACTACGAGCAGTACTTC
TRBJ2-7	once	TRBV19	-	CASSIHSSYEQYF	TGTGCCAGTAGTATACACAGCTCCTACGAGCAGTACTTC
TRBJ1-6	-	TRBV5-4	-	CASSTAGNYNSPLHF	TGTGCCAGCAGCACGGCGGGGAATTATAATTCACCCCTCCACTTT